Shown below are 22 T cell receptor beta chains from a single sample sequenced in a study of T cells in Graves' hyperthyroidism and ophthalmopathy. It was RNA transcripts that yielded the amplified TCR beta CDR3 regions. During a first-round RT-PCR of the TCR CDR3, the HTBI primer set was used. MiXCR was run by TCRdb on the multiplex PCR reads, yielding one entry per CDR3 protein. The sample contains hundreds of thousands of distinct CDR3 sequences, approximately 15% of which appear only once. The sequencing input was blood. The origin of the receptors is a woman aged 25 to 39 with Graves' hyperthyroidism that later progressed to Graves' ophthalmopathy.

This clonotype was recorded at least ten times. The rearrangement links TRBV6-1 to TRBJ1-3; a weak D match, TRBD1 (5 bases). V shed 5 bases and J shed 1 base, with 21 bases lying between them. The CDR3 consists of 18 residues. Germline assignment: CDR1 MNHNS and CDR2 SASEGT. The chain's CDR3 is CASSSRMTRQSSGNTIYF. CDR3 coding DNA: TGTGCCAGCAGTTCCCGTATGACCCGACAGAGTTCTGGAAACACCATATATTTT.

This clonotype was picked up a small number of times. The V gene is TRBV30, the J gene TRBJ2-5; either TRBD1 or TRBD2 may supply D (6 bases each). Germline loops: CDR1 GTSNPN, CDR2 SVGIG (reference sequence). The CDR3 runs to 12 residues. V was trimmed by 1 base and J by 7 bases, leaving 10 bases between them. The CDR3 DNA reads as TGTGCCTGGAGTGCGGAGGGGGGGACCCAGTACTTC. This sequence encodes CAWSAEGGTQYF.

Many counts were recorded for this clonotype. The rearrangement links TRBV10-1 to TRBJ1-1; 8 positions match TRBD1. J lost 5 bases, V lost 5 bases, and 7 bases had no gene match. The CDR3 contains 14 residues. Germline V gene sequence: CDR1 WNHNN, CDR2 SYGVQD (reference sequence). CDR3 region: CASSQDRASTEAFF. For the CDR3, the DNA is TGCGCCAGCAGTCAGGACAGGGCGAGTACTGAAGCTTTCTTT.

The rearrangement uses TRBV6-1 and TRBJ2-5; D remains ambiguous. The germline gives CDR1 MNHNS, CDR2 SASEGT. The CDR3 consists of 15 residues. V was cut by 4 bases and J by 5 bases, with 17 bases left in between. CDR3 coding DNA: TGTGCCAGCAGTGCCCGTTTTCCGCTTAGTGAGACCCAGTACTTC. Translating it yields CASSARFPLSETQYF.

This clonotype was found many times. The chain joins TRBV28 to TRBJ2-7; TRBD1 aligns across 7 bases. CDR3 size: 15 residues. V dropped 1 base and J dropped 2; count of bases not matched to a gene: 5. CDR1 and CDR2 from the germline V gene are MDHEN and SYDVKM. CDR3 residues: CASSLYRDSTYEQYF. The CDR3 DNA follows: TGTGCCAGCAGTTTATACCGGGACAGTACCTACGAGCAGTACTTC.

The CDR3 sequence: CASSKQSTGGLGGYTF. CDR3 DNA sequence: TGTGCCAGCAGCAAGCAATCGACAGGGGGCTTGGGGGGCTACACCTTC. The V call is TRBV6-1, the J call TRBJ1-2; 10 nucleotides agree with TRBD1. Germline V gene data show CDR1 as MNHNS and CDR2 as SASEGT. J lost 8 bases, V lost 6 bases, and 15 bases had no gene match. This CDR3 has 16 amino acids.

Concerning this clonotype itself: Just one base apart from a much larger clone, this may be a read error. The J gene is TRBJ1-4, the V gene TRBV18, with 11 bases that match TRBD1. Germline V gene lookup returns CDR1 KGHSH and CDR2 LQKENI. The CDR3 is made up of 17 amino acids. This CDR3 reads CASSLGQGASFDERLFF. CDR3 DNA: TGTGCCAGCTCACTCGGACAGGGGGCAAGTTTTGATGAAAGACTGTTTTTT.

There are many counts of this clonotype. This sequence joins TRBV30 and TRBJ1-1, with TRBD1 as a possible D gene (5 bases). This CDR3 spans 12 amino acids. With 7 bases removed from V and 2 bases from J, the gap between germline ends came to 11 bases. Germline assignment: CDR1 GTSNPN and CDR2 SVGIG (reference sequence). CDR3 nucleotides: TGTGCCTTCACAGGAACCAACACTGAAGCTTTCTTT. This encodes CAFTGTNTEAFF.

This clonotype showed up just a few times. This may be a read error, as it is one base from a much larger clone. J is TRBJ2-3 and V is TRBV27; unclear D gene. Germline V gene data show CDR1 as MNHEY and CDR2 as SMNVEV (reference sequence). The V gene lost 4 bases and the J gene lost 0 bases, with 2 bases spanning the gap. This CDR3 has 12 amino acids. As DNA, the CDR3 is TGTGCCAGCAGTTACAGCACAGATACGCAGTATTTT. It codes for CASSYSTDTQYF.

This clonotype was detected only a few times. The CDR3 loop is CASVDGGAYNEQFF. DNA of the CDR3: TGTGCCAGCGTGGACGGTGGAGCCTACAATGAGCAGTTCTTC. The chain is built from TRBV28 and TRBJ2-1; D uncertain. The CDR3 length is 14 residues. Trimming left V 8 bases short and J 2 bases short, with 13 bases between. Germline V gene sequence: CDR1 MDHEN, CDR2 SYDVKM.

The sample holds a few counts of this clonotype. The V gene is TRBV5-1, the J gene TRBJ2-7; D possibly corresponds to TRBD1 (6 bases). V was clipped by 4 bases and J by 5 bases, with 16 bases between them. Germline CDR1 reads SGHRS; CDR2 reads YFSETQ. The CDR3 spans 14 residues. The CDR3 DNA sequence: TGCGCCAGCAGCCTAGGGACATTTGGCGACGAGCAGTACTTC. It specifies CASSLGTFGDEQYF.

This chain connects TRBV28 to TRBJ1-5; D ambiguous. Germline V gene sequence: CDR1 MDHEN, CDR2 SYDVKM. The CDR3 contains 14 residues. V was cut by 9 bases and J by 3 bases, with 15 bases left in between. The CDR3 DNA sequence: TGTGCCAGTACAACTGACACCTACAATCAGCCCCAGCATTTT. Translation: CASTTDTYNQPQHF. Looking up the rest from reference TRBV28 and TRBJ1-5 gives the full variable domain: DVKVTQSSRYLVKRTGEKVFLECVQDMDHENMFWYRQDPGLGLRLIYFSYDVKMKEKGDIPEGYSVSREKKERFSLILESASTNQTSMYLCASTTDTYNQPQHFGDGTRLSIL.

In its sample, this clonotype was seen many times. The rearrangement links TRBV6-2 or TRBV6-3 to TRBJ2-3; D is possibly TRBD1 (5 bases). This CDR3 has 15 amino acids. CDR1 and CDR2 from the germline V gene are MNHEY and SVGEGT. V was clipped by 6 bases and J by 4 bases, with 17 bases between them. The DNA for the CDR3 is TGTGCCAGCAGGCCGACAAGGGGATGGTCAGATACGCAGTATTTT. It codes for CASRPTRGWSDTQYF.

To note about this clonotype: With a much larger clone just one base away, this may be a read error. The chain uses TRBV24-1 and TRBJ2-7, with a weak D call TRBD2 (6 bases). The germline V gene encodes CDR1 KGHDR and CDR2 SFDVKD. The CDR3 is made up of 14 amino acids. Trimming took 0 bases from V and 7 from J, leaving 12 bases between them. The CDR3 bases are TGTGCCACCAGTGATTTGCGGGAGTACGATGAGCAGTACTTC. Its translation: CATSDLREYDEQYF.

This clonotype has a handful of counts. This chain joins TRBV3-1 and TRBJ2-5; 7 nucleotides match TRBD2. The CDR3 has 14 residues. The J segment lost 1 base and the V segment lost 5 bases, leaving 4 bases of the junction unmatched. In germline, CDR1 is LGHDT, CDR2 YNNKEL (reference sequence). CDR3 nucleotide sequence: TGTGCCAGCAGCGGACGGGAGGCCCAAGAGACCCAGTACTTC. It yields the protein CASSGREAQETQYF.

Regarding this clonotype: Compared with germline, one end of the junction differs, possibly owing to a read error. The chain carries TRBV11-2 and TRBJ2-5, with TRBD2 matching 10 bases. Per the germline V gene, CDR1 is SGHAT and CDR2 is FQNNGV. The CDR3 loop spans 20 amino acids. Here the CDR3 DNA reads TGTGCCAGCAGCCCTCGTTTACTGGGTGGTACTAGCGGGATTCAAGTGACCCAGTACTTC. Amino acid sequence: CASSPRLLGGTSGIQVTQYF.

This clonotype came up many times. The gene calls are TRBV27 and TRBJ1-5; D gene uncertain. The germline gives CDR1 MNHEY, CDR2 SMNVEV (reference sequence). V was trimmed by 11 bases and J by 6 bases, leaving 11 bases between them. The CDR3 loop spans 11 amino acids. The CDR3 protein is CAVGPFQPQHF. In DNA, the CDR3 is TGTGCCGTCGGACCCTTTCAGCCCCAGCATTTT.

This chain connects TRBV11-3 to TRBJ1-6; 8 bases line up with TRBD1. V lost 6 bases to trimming and J lost 7 bases; unmatched junction nucleotides: 8. The germline V gene encodes CDR1 SGHNT and CDR2 YENEEA. The CDR3 is 15 residues long. For the CDR3, the DNA is TGTGCCAGCAGTCTTGGACAGGGAGAGAATTCACCCCTCCACTTT. This codes for CASSLGQGENSPLHF.

There are many counts of this clonotype. The chain carries TRBV20-1 and TRBJ2-7, with D unclear. Germline V gene sequence: CDR1 DFQATT, CDR2 SNEGSKA (reference sequence). Trimming removed 7 bases from V and 1 base from J, with 8 bases in between. CDR3 length: 11 residues. The chain's CDR3 is CSVTQSYEQYF. The DNA of the CDR3 is TGCAGTGTGACGCAATCCTACGAGCAGTACTTC.

The V call is TRBV18, the J call TRBJ2-5; 7 positions match TRBD1. V lost 5 bases to trimming and J lost 2 bases; unmatched junction nucleotides: 5. The CDR3 consists of 14 residues. From germline, CDR1 is KGHSH and CDR2 LQKENI. The CDR3 nucleotides are TGTGCCAGCTCAAGAGGACAGGTACAAGAGACCCAGTACTTC. This sequence encodes CASSRGQVQETQYF.

This clonotype showed up many times. V gene TRBV3-1 combines with J gene TRBJ1-1; D is unresolved. V lost 6 bases and J 4 bases, leaving 12 bases between the germline ends. CDR1 is LGHDT, CDR2 YNNKEL, per germline (reference sequence). The CDR3 length is 13 residues. Written as DNA, the CDR3 is TGTGCCAGCAGTCAACGGGAGTTCACTGAAGCTTTCTTT. Translated, it gives CASSQREFTEAFF.

The CDR3 loop is CASSSEGTLNTEAFF. The CDR3 DNA is TGTGCCAGCAGCTCTGAGGGGACGCTGAACACTGAAGCTTTCTTT. The chain recombines TRBV7-9 with TRBJ1-1; possible D gene TRBD1, 5 bases. This CDR3 comprises 15 residues. Germline V CDR1 and CDR2: SEHNR, FQNEAQ (reference sequence). V was trimmed by 4 bases and J by 0 bases, leaving 12 bases between them. Using reference TRBV7-9 and TRBJ1-1 for the parts outside the CDR3, the full variable domain is DTGVSQNPRHKITKRGQNVTFRCDPISEHNRLYWYRQTLGQGPEFLTYFQNEAQLEKSRLLSDRFSAERPKGSFSTLEIQRTEQGDSAMYLCASSSEGTLNTEAFFGQGTRLTVV.